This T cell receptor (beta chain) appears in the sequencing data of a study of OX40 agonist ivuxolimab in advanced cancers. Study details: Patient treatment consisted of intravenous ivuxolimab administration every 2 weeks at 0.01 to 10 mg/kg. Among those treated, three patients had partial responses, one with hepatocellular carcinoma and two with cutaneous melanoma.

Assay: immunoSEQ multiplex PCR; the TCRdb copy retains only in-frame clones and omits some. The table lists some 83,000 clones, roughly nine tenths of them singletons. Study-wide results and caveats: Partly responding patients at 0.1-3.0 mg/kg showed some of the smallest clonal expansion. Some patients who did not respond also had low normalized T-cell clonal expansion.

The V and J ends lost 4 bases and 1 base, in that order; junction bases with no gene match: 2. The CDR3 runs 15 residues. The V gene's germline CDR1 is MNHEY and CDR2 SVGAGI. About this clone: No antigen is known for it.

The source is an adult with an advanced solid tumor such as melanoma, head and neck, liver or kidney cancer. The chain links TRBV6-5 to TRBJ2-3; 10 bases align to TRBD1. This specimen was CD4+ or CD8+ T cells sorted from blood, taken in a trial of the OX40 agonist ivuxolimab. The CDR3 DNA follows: TGTGCCAGCAGTTTTGGACAGGGGGGCACAGATACGCAGTATTTT. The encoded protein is CASSFGQGGTDTQYF.